These 26 T cell receptor beta chains originate from one sample sequenced in a study of T cell responses to AZD1222 COVID-19 vaccine (dated by TCRdb to about 2021). The library was built by means of the immunoSEQ multiplex PCR assay. TCRdb stores this immuneACCESS table with in-frame sequences only. Part of the clones is absent; in the studies checked, under half of the shortfall reflects unresolved V genes, and no reason is known for the rest. Within this sample are about 150,000 clones, with 90% to 95% of them counted one time only. In total, the top ten clones hold 1.5% of the sample. In the paper's terms, the time point label means: about 28 days (+/-7) after the second vaccine dose. The sequences come from peripheral blood, collected 28 days after the second AZD1222 dose. These receptors originate from an adult who received the AZD1222 COVID-19 vaccine.

The V and J genes are TRBV3-1 (or the pseudogene TRBV3-2) and TRBJ2-3; weak D call: TRBD2 (6 bases). Germline CDR1 LGHDT, CDR2 YNNKEL (reference sequence). CDR3 length: 17 amino acids. V was trimmed by 5 bases and J by 0 bases, leaving 18 bases between them. Written as DNA, the CDR3 is TGTGCCAGCAGCTACTATTCGGGGGTTAGAAGCACAGATACGCAGTATTTT. This translates into CASSYYSGVRSTDTQYF.

The genes are TRBV3-1 (or the pseudogene TRBV3-2) and TRBJ2-5, with 11 nucleotides matching TRBD2. This CDR3 comprises 18 residues. The germline V gene encodes CDR1 LGHDT and CDR2 YNNKEL (reference sequence). Germline trimming cut 0 bases from V and 0 bases from J; bases unmatched to any gene: 6. CDR3 in DNA: TGTGCCAGCAGCCAAGAGGGGGGACTAGCGGATAACCAAGAGACCCAGTACTTC. Its translation is CASSQEGGLADNQETQYF.

This sequence joins TRBV7-9 and TRBJ1-2; D is unclear. This CDR3 is built from 14 residues. The germline V gene has CDR1 SEHNR and CDR2 FQNEAQ (reference sequence). Trimming stripped 0 bases from V and 1 base from J, with 6 bases between. The CDR3: CASSLAEGNYGYTF. CDR3 nucleotide sequence: TGTGCCAGCAGCTTAGCCGAAGGTAACTATGGCTACACCTTC.

This clone was recorded only once. The chain employs TRBV7-2 and TRBJ2-7, with TRBD2 matching 9 bases. The CDR3 length is 15 residues. Germline V gene sequence: CDR1 SGHTA, CDR2 FQGNSA. V shed 3 bases and J 2 bases; nucleotides not matched to a gene: 5. DNA for the CDR3: TGTGCCAGCAGCTTCATGGCGGGAGGGACCTACGAGCAGTACTTC. Amino acids: CASSFMAGGTYEQYF.

The chain uses TRBV9 and TRBJ2-5; D gene ambiguous. The CDR3 sequence is 15 residues long. V lost 4 bases to trimming and J lost 3 bases, with 16 bases between them. CDR1 is SGDLS, CDR2 YYNGEE, per germline. Here the CDR3 reads CASSPTSEHEETQYF. The CDR3 nucleotides read TGTGCCAGCAGCCCAACATCTGAGCATGAAGAGACCCAGTACTTC.

The J gene is TRBJ2-4, the V gene TRBV6-5, with D perhaps being TRBD1 or TRBD2 (6 bases each). Germline CDR1 reads MNHEY; CDR2 reads SVGAGI. Trimming took off 10 bases at V and 1 base at J, with 14 bases between the two ends. This CDR3 is 14 amino acids long. The chain's CDR3 is CATLLGGAKNIQYF. The CDR3 DNA reads as TGTGCCACCCTATTGGGGGGCGCCAAAAACATTCAGTACTTC.

V and J are TRBV3-1 (or the pseudogene TRBV3-2) and TRBJ2-1, with D perhaps matching TRBD1 or TRBD2 (5 bases each). The CDR3 has 18 amino acids. Germline V gene lookup returns CDR1 LGHDT and CDR2 YNNKEL (reference sequence). The V and J ends lost 3 bases and 10 bases respectively, with 28 bases between them. The CDR3 region is CASSHGMFGTHPRAEQFF. CDR3 DNA: TGTGCCAGCAGCCATGGAATGTTCGGGACCCATCCTCGGGCGGAGCAGTTCTTC.

This chain links TRBV6-5 with TRBJ2-1; possibly TRBD1 for D (5 bases). The CDR3 sequence is 15 residues long. Trimming removed 11 bases at V and 2 bases at J, with 19 bases between. Germline CDR1 reads MNHEY; CDR2 reads SVGAGI. The chain's CDR3 is CARQSLQGPYNEQFF. The CDR3 DNA follows: TGTGCCCGCCAAAGTCTCCAGGGCCCCTACAATGAGCAGTTCTTC.

This chain connects TRBV28 to TRBJ1-3; the match to TRBD1 covers 8 bases. Looked up from germline, CDR1 is MDHEN and CDR2 is SYDVKM. V shed 6 bases, J shed 2 bases, and the junction held 9 bases outside the gene matches. The CDR3 consists of 16 residues. Written as DNA, the CDR3 is TGTGCCAGCAGGACACTATGGACAGGGACTGGAAACACCATATATTTT. Its protein is CASRTLWTGTGNTIYF.

This rearrangement joins TRBV5-1 to TRBJ2-3, with TRBD2 matching 10 bases. This CDR3 contains 20 residues. In germline, CDR1 is SGHRS, CDR2 YFSETQ. After removal of 4 bases from V and 0 bases from J, the junction contained 17 bases not matched to a gene. This CDR3 is CASSLKSPGLASTSTDTQYF. Here the CDR3 DNA reads TGCGCCAGCAGCCTAAAATCTCCGGGACTAGCGTCTACTAGCACAGATACGCAGTATTTT.

A single count supports this clone. This chain uses TRBV19 with TRBJ1-2; D not resolved. CDR1 LNHDA and CDR2 SQIVND come from the germline V gene (reference sequence). Trimming left V 5 bases short and J 11 bases short, with 21 bases between. The CDR3 extends over 14 amino acids. CDR3 sequence reads: CASSDRGIITPYTF. CDR3 DNA: TGTGCCAGTAGTGACCGCGGAATAATAACGCCATACACCTTC.

The CDR3 coding sequence is TGTGCCAGCAGCCAAAGGGGGGACGAGCAGTACTTC. Translated: CASSQRGDEQYF. The chain couples TRBV4-2 to TRBJ2-7; D may correspond to TRBD1 or TRBD2 (6 bases each). The length of the CDR3 is 12 residues. CDR1 and CDR2 from the germline V gene are LGHNA and YNFKEQ. The ends were cut back, 2 bases at V and 5 bases at J, with 7 bases in the middle.

The chain employs TRBV7-9 and TRBJ2-3; 13 nucleotides match TRBD2. Germline V gene lookup returns CDR1 SEHNR and CDR2 FQNEAQ (reference sequence). Trimming cost V 5 bases and J 6 bases; bases outside gene matches: 11. This CDR3 region has 17 residues. The CDR3 DNA reads TGTGCCAGCAGCCAGATCACGGGACTAGCGGGGTCTGATACGCAGTATTTT. It encodes CASSQITGLAGSDTQYF.

This clone was detected only once. This chain uses TRBV5-1 with TRBJ2-3; unclear D gene. The CDR3 has 12 amino acids. In germline, CDR1 is SGHRS, CDR2 YFSETQ. The V end lost 0 bases, the J end lost 6 bases, and 5 bases lay between the germline ends. The CDR3 bases are TGCGCCAGCAGCTTGGACGTGGATACGCAGTATTTT. It encodes CASSLDVDTQYF. Looking up the rest from reference TRBV5-1 and TRBJ2-3 gives the full variable domain: KAGVTQTPRYLIKTRGQQVTLSCSPISGHRSVSWYQQTPGQGLQFLFEYFSETQRNKGNFPGRFSGRQFSNSRSEMNVSTLELGDSALYLCASSLDVDTQYFGPGTRLTVL.

The gene calls are TRBV5-1 and TRBJ1-1; D might be TRBD1 (6 bases). Germline loops: CDR1 SGHRS, CDR2 YFSETQ. The CDR3 is 16 amino acids. Trimming removed 5 bases from V and 8 bases from J, with 25 bases in between. DNA for the CDR3: TGCGCCAGCAGTAAAACCGGGGACAAAATAAATGACGAAGCTTTCTTT. Protein sequence: CASSKTGDKINDEAFF.

V usage is TRBV3-1 (or the pseudogene TRBV3-2) and J usage is TRBJ1-2; D unclear. Germline V lookup: CDR1 LGHDT, CDR2 YNNKEL (reference sequence). Trimming took 1 base from V and 7 from J, leaving 7 bases between them. The CDR3 sequence is 12 residues long. The CDR3 protein is CASSQGEFGYTF. CDR3 coding DNA: TGTGCCAGCAGCCAAGGGGAATTTGGCTACACCTTC.

The J gene is TRBJ2-4, the V gene TRBV10-2; D may be TRBD2 (5 bases). Between the trimmed V and J ends, which lost 3 bases and 6 bases, there was a span of 9 bases. The CDR3 totals 13 residues. The germline CDR1 and CDR2 sequences are WSHSY and SAAADI. The CDR3 region is CASSESGLNIQYF. The CDR3 region has the DNA TGCGCCAGCAGTGAATCGGGGTTAAACATTCAGTACTTC.

In its sample, this clone was seen once. Here the CDR3 reads CASSKRYSGSSYEQYF. The CDR3 bases are TGTGCCAGCAGCAAGCGCTATAGCGGTAGCTCCTACGAGCAGTACTTC. V and J are TRBV3-1 (or the pseudogene TRBV3-2) and TRBJ2-7; D is perhaps TRBD2 (6 bases). Looked up from germline, CDR1 is LGHDT and CDR2 is YNNKEL (reference sequence). V was clipped by 5 bases and J by 0 bases, with 17 bases between them. This CDR3 has 16 residues.

The chain uses TRBV2 and TRBJ1-2, with unresolved D. Germline CDR1 SNHLY, CDR2 FYNNEI. V lost 7 bases and J lost 0, with 9 bases in between. The length of the CDR3 is 13 residues. Written as DNA, the CDR3 is TGTGCCAGCACTTCGAGGGCTAACTATGGCTACACCTTC. Residues: CASTSRANYGYTF.

This clone occurred once. V and J are TRBV9 and TRBJ2-2, with D possibly being TRBD2 (7 bases). This CDR3 is built from 15 residues. Germline V gives CDR1 SGDLS, CDR2 YYNGEE. V lost 6 bases and J lost 5, with 17 bases in between. As DNA, the CDR3 is TGTGCCAGCACCCTCGGACTAGGGGGGACCGGGGAGCTGTTTTTT. Its translation is CASTLGLGGTGELFF.

This chain connects TRBV7-2 to TRBJ2-1, with TRBD2 identical over 8 bases. The CDR3 runs to 13 residues. Germline V CDR1 and CDR2: SGHTA, FQGNSA. V lost 5 bases to trimming and J lost 16 bases; unmatched junction nucleotides: 13. CDR3 sequence: CASSPSTGTRYFF. The DNA for the CDR3 is TGTGCCAGCAGCCCCTCAACCGGGACTAGGTACTTCTTC.

This chain uses TRBV27 with TRBJ1-2; D might be TRBD1 (6 bases). The CDR3 covers 13 residues. The V end was cut by 5 bases, the J end by 5 bases, with 12 bases between. CDR1 and CDR2 from the germline V gene are MNHEY and SMNVEV (reference sequence). The DNA of the CDR3 is TGTGCCAGCAGTCAAACAGGGACGTATGGCTACACCTTC. Translated: CASSQTGTYGYTF.

The chain recombines TRBV2 with TRBJ1-5; the D is unclear. V was pared by 6 bases and J by 1 base, with 7 bases between. Germline loops: CDR1 SNHLY, CDR2 FYNNEI. The CDR3 has 13 amino acids. CDR3 DNA sequence: TGTGCCAGCAGCTTCCGGAGCAATCAGCCCCAGCATTTT. Residues: CASSFRSNQPQHF.

The chain combines TRBV28 with TRBJ1-2; no definite D call. The germline CDR1 and CDR2 sequences are MDHEN and SYDVKM. The ends were cut back, 5 bases at V and 8 bases at J, with 12 bases in the middle. The CDR3 loop spans 12 amino acids. CDR3 protein: CASSTMRAGYTF. CDR3 nucleotide sequence: TGTGCCAGCAGTACTATGAGGGCCGGCTACACCTTC.

The chain employs TRBV10-3 and TRBJ1-4; D may be TRBD1 (6 bases). The CDR3 has 17 residues. CDR1 is ENHRY, CDR2 SYGVKD, per germline. The ends were cut back, 2 bases at V and 3 bases at J, with 16 bases in the middle. The CDR3 spells CAISERILQGANEKLFF. CDR3 coding DNA: TGTGCCATCAGTGAGCGAATCCTACAGGGTGCTAATGAAAAACTGTTTTTT.

The chain has TRBV12-3 or TRBV12-4 and TRBJ1-5; D is uncertain. V shed 3 bases and J shed 7 bases, with 7 bases lying between them. The CDR3 length is 12 residues. In nucleotides, the CDR3 is TGTGCCAGCAGTTTTCGGAGACAGCCCCAGCATTTT. It is translated as CASSFRRQPQHF.